These 10 T cell receptor beta chains share one sample of origin, sequenced in a study of blood T cell repertoires in COVID-19. Data came from immunoSEQ multiplex PCR; TCRdb stores just in-frame clones and leaves some out. The repertoire holds 54,000 or so clones, with 80% to 90% as singletons. The specimen was peripheral blood. The receptor set was obtained from a man between 45 and 60 years old with active COVID-19.

The V call is TRBV5-5, the J call TRBJ1-4, with 7 nucleotides matching TRBD1. V gave up 4 bases and J gave up 8 bases; unmatched junction bases: 8. Per the germline V gene, CDR1 is SGHKS and CDR2 is YYEKEE (reference sequence). The CDR3 loop spans 14 amino acids. In nucleotides, the CDR3 is TGTGCCAGCAGCACGGGACAGTTGCTAGAAAAACTGTTTTTT. Its translation: CASSTGQLLEKLFF. Complete variable domain (other parts from reference TRBV5-5 and TRBJ1-4): DAGVTQSPTHLIKTRGQQVTLRCSPISGHKSVSWYQQVLGQGPQFIFQYYEKEERGRGNFPDRFSARQFPNYSSELNVNALLLGDSALYLCASSTGQLLEKLFFGSGTQLSVL.

The gene calls are TRBV24-1 and TRBJ2-2; possibly TRBD2 for D (5 bases). The V end lost 0 bases, the J end lost 1 base, and 5 bases lay between the germline ends. The V gene's germline CDR1 is KGHDR and CDR2 SFDVKD. CDR3 length: 15 amino acids. In nucleotides, the CDR3 is TGTGCCACCAGTGATTTGCGGGAGAACACCGGGGAGCTGTTTTTT. Residues: CATSDLRENTGELFF.

This chain joins TRBV29-1 and TRBJ2-7; 9 nucleotides line up with TRBD1. Germline-derived CDR1 and CDR2 are SQVTM and ANQGSEA. V lost 6 bases, J lost 0 bases, and 15 bases stayed unmatched. There are 17 residues in the CDR3. Written as DNA, the CDR3 is TGCAGCGTAGCCAGGGGATTCGGGACAGGGACCTCCTACGAGCAGTACTTC. It translates to CSVARGFGTGTSYEQYF.

V is TRBV27 and J is TRBJ1-2; D not resolved. This CDR3 is built from 13 residues. CDR1 is MNHEY, CDR2 SMNVEV, per germline (reference sequence). Trimming pared 2 bases from V and 2 bases from J, leaving 6 bases between. CDR3: CASSLRENYGYTF. CDR3 nucleotide sequence: TGTGCCAGCAGTTTAAGAGAAAACTATGGCTACACCTTC.

The V gene is TRBV29-1, the J gene TRBJ2-1, with 11 bases fitting TRBD2. Germline V gene lookup returns CDR1 SQVTM and CDR2 ANQGSEA. The CDR3 has 15 residues. V shed 6 bases and J 4 bases; nucleotides not matched to a gene: 8. The CDR3 DNA reads as TGCAGCGTACATAGCGGGAGGGCCGGATACAATGAGCAGTTCTTC. This sequence encodes CSVHSGRAGYNEQFF.

The chain uses TRBV2 and TRBJ2-7, with 9 nucleotides matching TRBD2. CDR3 length: 16 amino acids. Germline V lookup: CDR1 SNHLY, CDR2 FYNNEI. V trimming: 3 bases; J trimming: 1 base; junction bases outside the gene matches: 7. CDR3 region: CASSEGLAGFSYEQYF. The CDR3 DNA sequence: TGTGCCAGCAGTGAGGGGCTAGCGGGGTTTTCCTACGAGCAGTACTTC. Full variable domain (missing parts from reference TRBV2 and TRBJ2-7): EPEVTQTPSHQVTQMGQEVILRCVPISNHLYFYWYRQILGQKVEFLVSFYNNEISEKSEIFDDQFSVERPDGSNFTLKIRSTKLEDSAMYFCASSEGLAGFSYEQYFGPGTRLTVT.

The rearrangement joins TRBV6-2 or TRBV6-3 to TRBJ2-6; D possibly corresponds to TRBD1 (6 bases). V lost 5 bases, J lost 0 bases, and 11 bases lay in between. Germline V gives CDR1 MNHEY, CDR2 SVGEGT. This CDR3 region has 16 residues. The CDR3 nucleotides are TGTGCCAGCAGTCAACAGGGTTTCTCTGGGGCCAACGTCCTGACTTTC. Protein sequence: CASSQQGFSGANVLTF.

In its sample, this clone was seen a few times. This chain joins TRBV6-2 or TRBV6-3 and TRBJ1-5, with TRBD1 as a possible D gene (5 bases). CDR3 length: 14 amino acids. Germline V CDR1 and CDR2: MNHEY, SVGEGT. The V and J ends lost 4 bases and 7 bases respectively, with 14 bases between them. The CDR3 nucleotides read TGTGCCAGCAGTTTCGGGGGATCAAGCCAGCCCCAGCATTTT. Protein sequence: CASSFGGSSQPQHF.

This sequence joins TRBV30 and TRBJ1-1; the D gene is possibly TRBD1 (6 bases). Germline V gives CDR1 GTSNPN, CDR2 SVGIG (reference sequence). The CDR3 extends over 15 amino acids. V lost 1 base, J lost 2 bases, and 14 bases lay in between. The CDR3: CAWSDWGGGNTEAFF. The DNA for the CDR3 is TGTGCCTGGAGTGATTGGGGAGGGGGTAACACTGAAGCTTTCTTT.

V and J are TRBV9 and TRBJ2-3; 12 nucleotides align to TRBD2. Germline-derived CDR1 and CDR2 are SGDLS and YYNGEE. This CDR3 spans 14 amino acids. The trim removed 3 bases at V and 5 bases at J, leaving 1 base unmatched. CDR3 coding DNA: TGTGCCAGCAGCGCACTAGCGGGAGGAGATACGCAGTATTTT. This codes for CASSALAGGDTQYF. The full variable domain, rest sourced from reference TRBV9 and TRBJ2-3, is DSGVTQTPKHLITATGQRVTLRCSPRSGDLSVYWYQQSLDQGLQFLIQYYNGEERAKGNILERFSAQQFPDLHSELNLSSLELGDSALYFCASSALAGGDTQYFGPGTRLTVL.